Listed below are T cell receptor beta chains from one sample, sequenced in a study of blood T cell repertoires in COVID-19. TCRdb's table, derived via immunoSEQ multiplex PCR, lists solely in-frame clones and lacks some. Found here are tens of thousands of clones, approximately 92% of them singletons; the top ten hold about 4.9%. The sequencing sample was made of peripheral blood. The receptors originated from a woman aged 50 to 60 with active COVID-19. The CDR3 runs from the conserved cysteine through the conserved F or W. Each record gives: clone size, D gene, V gene, J gene, CDR3 protein, CDR3 DNA. The D gene is left open where the match is weak. Expanded clones are given a class, and other clones once, few, many or no size at all.

abundance: NA; d_gene: NA; v_gene: TRBV6-4; j_gene: TRBJ2-1; CDR3aa: CASSDRGNLNEQFF; CDR3nt: TGTGCCAGCAGTGACAGGGGAAACCTCAATGAGCAGTTCTTC
abundance: NA; d_gene: NA; v_gene: TRBV7-4; j_gene: TRBJ1-5; CDR3aa: CASSLGGEPSNQPQHF; CDR3nt: TGTGCCAGCAGCTTAGGAGGAGAGCCTAGCAATCAGCCCCAGCATTTT
abundance: few; d_gene: NA; v_gene: TRBV7-3; j_gene: TRBJ2-1; CDR3aa: CASSLVADLYNEQFF; CDR3nt: TGTGCCAGCAGTCTGGTAGCGGACCTTTACAATGAGCAGTTCTTC
abundance: NA; d_gene: NA; v_gene: TRBV21-1; j_gene: TRBJ1-4; CDR3aa: CASSKGKRDRVGEKLFF; CDR3nt: TGTGCCAGCAGCAAAGGGAAAAGAGACAGGGTGGGTGAAAAACTGTTTTTT
abundance: NA; d_gene: TRBD1; v_gene: TRBV5-8; j_gene: TRBJ1-5; CDR3aa: CASSPRDRGKQPQHF; CDR3nt: TGTGCCAGCAGCCCCCGGGACAGGGGGAAGCAGCCCCAGCATTTT
abundance: NA; d_gene: NA; v_gene: TRBV28; j_gene: TRBJ1-3; CDR3aa: CASRASGNTIYF; CDR3nt: TGTGCCAGCAGAGCGTCTGGAAACACCATATATTTT
abundance: NA; d_gene: TRBD1; v_gene: TRBV2; j_gene: TRBJ1-2; CDR3aa: CASSRWTGGQSGYTF; CDR3nt: TGTGCCAGCTCTCGTTGGACAGGGGGCCAGAGTGGCTACACCTTC
abundance: NA; d_gene: TRBD1; v_gene: TRBV24-1; j_gene: TRBJ2-1; CDR3aa: CATSGTGGSYNEQFF; CDR3nt: TGTGCCACCAGTGGTACAGGGGGATCATACAATGAGCAGTTCTTC
abundance: NA; d_gene: TRBD2; v_gene: TRBV5-1; j_gene: TRBJ2-1; CDR3aa: CASSSASGKANEQFF; CDR3nt: TGCGCCAGCAGCTCAGCTAGCGGGAAGGCCAATGAGCAGTTCTTC
abundance: NA; d_gene: TRBD2; v_gene: TRBV30; j_gene: TRBJ2-7; CDR3aa: CAWSLGTSGRYEQYF; CDR3nt: TGTGCCTGGAGTCTAGGGACTAGCGGTCGCTACGAGCAGTACTTC
abundance: NA; d_gene: TRBD2; v_gene: TRBV14; j_gene: TRBJ2-1; CDR3aa: CASSQELVSGVYSYNEQFF; CDR3nt: TGTGCCAGCAGCCAAGAGTTGGTTAGCGGGGTCTACTCCTACAATGAGCAGTTCTTC
abundance: NA; d_gene: NA; v_gene: TRBV10-3; j_gene: TRBJ1-5; CDR3aa: CAISELDRTNQPQHF; CDR3nt: TGTGCCATCAGTGAGTTGGACAGAACCAATCAGCCCCAGCATTTT
abundance: NA; d_gene: TRBD2; v_gene: TRBV5-1; j_gene: TRBJ2-7; CDR3aa: CASSRGTSGSYEQYF; CDR3nt: TGCGCCAGCAGCCGGGGGACTAGCGGGAGCTACGAGCAGTACTTC
abundance: NA; d_gene: TRBD2; v_gene: TRBV7-2; j_gene: TRBJ2-1; CDR3aa: CASSIKTSGISYNEQFF; CDR3nt: TGTGCCAGCAGCATAAAGACTAGCGGGATCTCCTACAATGAGCAGTTCTTC
abundance: NA; d_gene: NA; v_gene: TRBV5-1; j_gene: TRBJ2-5; CDR3aa: CASSPAGQQETQYF; CDR3nt: TGCGCCAGCAGCCCGGCGGGACAGCAAGAGACCCAGTACTTC
abundance: NA; d_gene: NA; v_gene: TRBV14; j_gene: TRBJ2-7; CDR3aa: CASSLSGLYEQYF; CDR3nt: TGTGCCAGCAGCCTATCGGGACTTTACGAGCAGTACTTC
abundance: once; d_gene: NA; v_gene: TRBV10-3; j_gene: TRBJ2-5; CDR3aa: CAISNSQETQYF; CDR3nt: TGTGCCATCAGTAACTCGCAAGAGACCCAGTACTTC
abundance: once; d_gene: NA; v_gene: TRBV6-1; j_gene: TRBJ1-2; CDR3aa: CASSEAGGNYGYTF; CDR3nt: TGTGCCAGCAGTGAAGCGGGGGGGAACTATGGCTACACCTTC
abundance: NA; d_gene: NA; v_gene: TRBV9; j_gene: TRBJ2-7; CDR3aa: CASSPGGGYEQYF; CDR3nt: TGTGCCAGCAGCCCCGGGGGAGGCTACGAGCAGTACTTC
abundance: NA; d_gene: TRBD2; v_gene: TRBV7-6; j_gene: TRBJ2-7; CDR3aa: CASSLGTSVYYEQYF; CDR3nt: TGTGCCAGCAGCTTAGGGACTAGCGTTTACTACGAGCAGTACTTC
abundance: NA; d_gene: TRBD2; v_gene: TRBV27; j_gene: TRBJ2-6; CDR3aa: CASSLSAGAGANVLTF; CDR3nt: TGTGCCAGCAGTTTATCGGCGGGAGCTGGGGCCAACGTCCTGACTTTC
abundance: NA; d_gene: TRBD2; v_gene: TRBV27; j_gene: TRBJ2-7; CDR3aa: CASNGGLAGAEQYF; CDR3nt: TGTGCCAGCAATGGGGGACTAGCGGGAGCCGAGCAGTACTTC
abundance: NA; d_gene: NA; v_gene: TRBV27; j_gene: TRBJ2-7; CDR3aa: CASSLFQGVGFYEQYF; CDR3nt: TGTGCCAGCAGTTTATTTCAGGGTGTGGGTTTCTACGAGCAGTACTTC
abundance: NA; d_gene: TRBD1; v_gene: TRBV19; j_gene: TRBJ1-2; CDR3aa: CASIGGMGDRLKTNYGYTF; CDR3nt: TGTGCCAGTATCGGAGGGATGGGGGACAGACTAAAAACAAACTATGGCTACACCTTC
abundance: NA; d_gene: NA; v_gene: TRBV14; j_gene: TRBJ2-2; CDR3aa: CASSQLSGYTGELFF; CDR3nt: TGTGCCAGCAGCCAATTAAGCGGGTACACCGGGGAGCTGTTTTTT
abundance: NA; d_gene: TRBD1; v_gene: TRBV12-3/TRBV12-4; j_gene: TRBJ2-5; CDR3aa: CASRKGAHETQYF; CDR3nt: TGTGCCAGCAGGAAGGGGGCGCATGAGACCCAGTACTTC
abundance: NA; d_gene: TRBD2; v_gene: TRBV2; j_gene: TRBJ2-5; CDR3aa: CASSEGTLAAQETQYF; CDR3nt: TGTGCCAGCAGTGAGGGGACACTAGCGGCCCAAGAGACCCAGTACTTC
abundance: NA; d_gene: TRBD2; v_gene: TRBV3-1/TRBV3-2; j_gene: TRBJ2-5; CDR3aa: CASSRFGGGETQYF; CDR3nt: TGTGCCAGCAGCCGCTTCGGGGGGGGCGAGACCCAGTACTTC
abundance: NA; d_gene: TRBD1; v_gene: TRBV24-1; j_gene: TRBJ1-2; CDR3aa: CATSDWGQGFCYGYTF; CDR3nt: TGTGCCACCAGTGATTGGGGACAGGGGTTTTGCTATGGCTACACCTTC
abundance: NA; d_gene: NA; v_gene: TRBV20-1; j_gene: TRBJ2-7; CDR3aa: CSASSWERYEQYF; CDR3nt: TGCAGTGCTAGTTCGTGGGAGAGGTACGAGCAGTACTTC
abundance: NA; d_gene: TRBD2; v_gene: TRBV6-5; j_gene: TRBJ2-5; CDR3aa: CASSYSGPTGGETQYF; CDR3nt: TGTGCCAGCAGTTACTCGGGACCCACCGGGGGGGAGACCCAGTACTTC
abundance: NA; d_gene: TRBD1; v_gene: TRBV29-1; j_gene: TRBJ2-7; CDR3aa: CSARGQPSSSYEQYF; CDR3nt: TGCAGCGCACGGGGACAGCCTAGTAGCTCCTACGAGCAGTACTTC
abundance: NA; d_gene: NA; v_gene: TRBV27; j_gene: TRBJ2-3; CDR3aa: CASSLSGLSTDTQYF; CDR3nt: TGTGCCAGCAGTTTATCTGGCCTTAGCACAGATACGCAGTATTTT
abundance: NA; d_gene: NA; v_gene: TRBV24-1; j_gene: TRBJ2-3; CDR3aa: CATSGSSTDTQYF; CDR3nt: TGTGCCACCAGCGGGAGTAGCACAGATACGCAGTATTTT
abundance: NA; d_gene: TRBD2; v_gene: TRBV19; j_gene: TRBJ2-1; CDR3aa: CASSMPSGSSYNEQFF; CDR3nt: TGTGCCAGTAGTATGCCTAGCGGGAGCTCCTACAATGAGCAGTTCTTC
abundance: NA; d_gene: NA; v_gene: TRBV5-1; j_gene: TRBJ1-4; CDR3aa: CASSLGLLEKLFF; CDR3nt: TGCGCCAGCAGCTTGGGACTCCTCGAAAAACTGTTTTTT
abundance: NA; d_gene: NA; v_gene: TRBV4-1; j_gene: TRBJ1-4; CDR3aa: CASSQERYNEKLFF; CDR3nt: TGCGCCAGCAGCCAAGAACGGTATAATGAAAAACTGTTTTTT
abundance: NA; d_gene: TRBD2; v_gene: TRBV6-2/TRBV6-3; j_gene: TRBJ2-1; CDR3aa: CASSSPGRGNEQFF; CDR3nt: TGTGCCAGCAGTTCTCCAGGGAGGGGAAATGAGCAGTTCTTC
abundance: NA; d_gene: NA; v_gene: TRBV4-1; j_gene: TRBJ2-1; CDR3aa: CASSQWGLTGSSYNEQFF; CDR3nt: TGCGCCAGCAGCCAATGGGGGCTAACGGGATCCTCCTACAATGAGCAGTTCTTC
abundance: NA; d_gene: NA; v_gene: TRBV28; j_gene: TRBJ2-5; CDR3aa: CASSFGARETQYF; CDR3nt: TGTGCCAGCAGTTTTGGAGCGCGAGAGACCCAGTACTTC
abundance: NA; d_gene: TRBD1; v_gene: TRBV10-3; j_gene: TRBJ1-2; CDR3aa: CATQKQGGTVRSTF; CDR3nt: TGTGCCACCCAAAAACAGGGGGGGACCGTTAGGAGCACCTTC
abundance: NA; d_gene: NA; v_gene: TRBV5-1; j_gene: TRBJ1-2; CDR3aa: CASSLSRASNGYTF; CDR3nt: TGCGCCAGCAGCTTGTCCAGGGCCTCTAATGGCTACACCTTC
abundance: NA; d_gene: TRBD1; v_gene: TRBV4-1; j_gene: TRBJ1-1; CDR3aa: CASSRGQFVNTEAFF; CDR3nt: TGCGCCAGCAGCCGGGGACAGTTTGTGAACACTGAAGCTTTCTTT
abundance: few; d_gene: NA; v_gene: TRBV4-1; j_gene: TRBJ1-5; CDR3aa: CASSQGIDRFGSPGRGQPQHF; CDR3nt: TGCGCCAGCAGCCAAGGGATCGACAGGTTCGGTTCCCCCGGAAGAGGTCAGCCCCAGCATTTT
abundance: NA; d_gene: TRBD1; v_gene: TRBV5-1; j_gene: TRBJ2-3; CDR3aa: CASETTGGWGDTQYF; CDR3nt: TGCGCCAGTGAAACAACAGGGGGCTGGGGAGATACGCAGTATTTT
abundance: few; d_gene: NA; v_gene: TRBV19; j_gene: TRBJ1-5; CDR3aa: CASDTDRDILSAGNQPQHF; CDR3nt: TGTGCCAGTGACACCGACCGGGATATACTATCCGCGGGGAATCAGCCCCAGCATTTT